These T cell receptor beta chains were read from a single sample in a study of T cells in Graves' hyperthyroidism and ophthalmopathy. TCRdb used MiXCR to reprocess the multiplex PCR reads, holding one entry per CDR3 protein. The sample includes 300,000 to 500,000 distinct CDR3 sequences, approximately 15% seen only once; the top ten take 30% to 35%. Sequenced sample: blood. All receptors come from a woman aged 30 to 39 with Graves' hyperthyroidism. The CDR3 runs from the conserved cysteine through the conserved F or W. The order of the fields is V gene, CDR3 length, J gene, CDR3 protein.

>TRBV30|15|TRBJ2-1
CAWSVDYSGVGEQFF
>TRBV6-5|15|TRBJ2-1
CASRITSGSVNEQFF
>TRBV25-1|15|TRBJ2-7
CASSLDGRHPYEQYF
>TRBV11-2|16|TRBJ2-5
CASSLQGQGAMETQYF
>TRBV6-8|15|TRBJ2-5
CASRWGTGGEETQYF
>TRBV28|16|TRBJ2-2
CASSIQDRGAAGELFF
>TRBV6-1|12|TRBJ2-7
CASSEVVNEQYF
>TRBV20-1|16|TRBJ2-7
CSARDLRTSGPYEQYF
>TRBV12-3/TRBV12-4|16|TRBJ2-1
CASRASGVFPYNEQFF
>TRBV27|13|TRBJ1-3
CASSLSMRNTIYF
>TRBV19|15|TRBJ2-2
CASSFGTGLPGELFF
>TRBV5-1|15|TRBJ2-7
CASSLVVAGQYEQYF
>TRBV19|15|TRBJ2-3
CASSSSGASTDTQYF
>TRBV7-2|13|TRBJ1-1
CASSTTANTEAFF
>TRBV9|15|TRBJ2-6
CASSRLGTGANVLTF
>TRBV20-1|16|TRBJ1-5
CSAREKGQSPRQPQHF
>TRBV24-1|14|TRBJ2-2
CATSERGGTGELFF
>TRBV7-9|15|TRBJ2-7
CASTPGLAGLYEQYF
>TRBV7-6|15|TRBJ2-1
CASSLEALATHEQFF
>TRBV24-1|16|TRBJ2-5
CATSDFGGLAAETQYF
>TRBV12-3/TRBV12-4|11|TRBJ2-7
CATSADYEQYF
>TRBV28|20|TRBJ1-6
CASRYSEKDGLRSYNSPLHF
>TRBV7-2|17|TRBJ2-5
CASSLGLLAGPGETQYF
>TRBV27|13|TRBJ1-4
CASSLLRNEKLFF
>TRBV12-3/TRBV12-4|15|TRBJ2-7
CASTLTLAGGYEQYF
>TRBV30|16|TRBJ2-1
CAWSVSSSGAYNEQFF
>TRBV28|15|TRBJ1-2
CASSQSTGTAYGYTF
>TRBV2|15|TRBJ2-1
CASSERGSPYNEQFF
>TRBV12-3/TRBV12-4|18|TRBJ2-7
CASSFRGRTQGYLYEQYF
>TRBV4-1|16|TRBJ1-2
CASSPSPDRDYYGYTF
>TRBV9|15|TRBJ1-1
CASSVDMSGDTEAFF
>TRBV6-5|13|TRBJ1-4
CASSYRGDEKLFF
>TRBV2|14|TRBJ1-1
CASSERGDVTEAFF
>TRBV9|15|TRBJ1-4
CASSVEGEANEKLFF
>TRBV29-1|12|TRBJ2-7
CSVKAWRDEQYF
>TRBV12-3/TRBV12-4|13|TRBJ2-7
CATGQAESYEQYF
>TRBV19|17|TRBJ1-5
CASLIRDRGFGNQPQHF
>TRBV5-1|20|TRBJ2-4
CASSLAGTGLAVPAKNIQYF
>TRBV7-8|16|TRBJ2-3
CASSSRAGGVTDTQYF
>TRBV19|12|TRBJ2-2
CAIRGLTGELFF
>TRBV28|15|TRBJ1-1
CASASYQGRHTEAFF